This T cell receptor (beta chain) was found in a study of T cells after yellow fever vaccination. This clonotype came up a few times. V was pared by 4 bases and J by 0 bases, with 13 bases between. CDR1 and CDR2 (germline): ENHRY, SYGVKD. The CDR3 totals 15 residues. UMIs were added to TCR cDNA along with a universal primer site when it was made by 5'RACE template switching. TCRdb itself ran the 5' RACE reads through MiXCR, one entry per CDR3 protein. Seen here are some 560,000 distinct CDR3 sequences, over 15% observed once, and the top ten hold 14%. This TCR derives from a man under 40 who received the YFV17D yellow fever vaccine. Sample: PBMCs, taken 15 days after the yellow fever booster vaccination. The rearrangement uses TRBV10-3 and TRBJ2-7; D might be TRBD1 (5 bases). The CDR3 sequence is CAISGGFRDSYEQYF. The CDR3 bases are TGTGCCATCAGTGGTGGGTTCAGGGACTCCTACGAGCAGTACTTC.